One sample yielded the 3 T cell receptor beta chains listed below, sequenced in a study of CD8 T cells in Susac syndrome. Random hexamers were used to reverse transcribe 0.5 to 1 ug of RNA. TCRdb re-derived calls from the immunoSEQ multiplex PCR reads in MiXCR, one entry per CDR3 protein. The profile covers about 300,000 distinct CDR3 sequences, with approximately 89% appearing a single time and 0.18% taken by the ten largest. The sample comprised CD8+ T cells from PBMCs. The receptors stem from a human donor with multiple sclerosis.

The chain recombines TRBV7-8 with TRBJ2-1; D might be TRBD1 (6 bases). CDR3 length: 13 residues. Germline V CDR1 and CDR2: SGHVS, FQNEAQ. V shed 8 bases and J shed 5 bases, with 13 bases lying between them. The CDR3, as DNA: TGTGCCAGCCAAAGCCGGGACAACAATGAGCAGTTCTTC. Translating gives CASQSRDNNEQFF.

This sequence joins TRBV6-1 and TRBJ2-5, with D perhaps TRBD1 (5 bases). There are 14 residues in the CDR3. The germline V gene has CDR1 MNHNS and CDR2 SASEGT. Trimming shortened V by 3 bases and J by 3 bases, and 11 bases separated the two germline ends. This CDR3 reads CASSEVDSEETQYF. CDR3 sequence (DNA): TGTGCCAGCAGTGAGGTTGACAGCGAAGAGACCCAGTACTTC.

CDR3 loop: CSVGQFYGYTF. DNA of the CDR3: TGCAGCGTTGGACAGTTCTATGGCTACACCTTC. The rearrangement joins TRBV29-1 to TRBJ1-2; D perhaps matches TRBD1 (5 bases). Per germline, CDR1 SQVTM and CDR2 ANQGSEA. The CDR3 runs to 11 residues. V lost 4 bases, J lost 4 bases, and 7 bases lay in between.